Following are 23 T cell receptor beta chains from one sample sequenced in a study of blood T cell repertoires in COVID-19. This table comes from immunoSEQ multiplex PCR, and its TCRdb copy is limited to in-frame clones, with some not included. The data show 300,000 to 350,000 clones, 85% to 90% seen once. Sequencing used peripheral blood. Source of these receptors: a woman aged 25 to 39 with COVID-19, enrolled during active disease.

The V gene is TRBV19, the J gene TRBJ1-5; no firm D call. The CDR3 length is 14 residues. V shed 2 bases and J shed 6 bases, with 11 bases lying between them. Germline V gene lookup returns CDR1 LNHDA and CDR2 SQIVND (reference sequence). CDR3 sequence (DNA): TGTGCCAGTAGTATACAGGCCGGTCGTCAGCCCCAGCATTTT. Its protein product is CASSIQAGRQPQHF.

J is TRBJ2-1 and V is TRBV9; 7 bases fit TRBD2. After removal of 0 bases from V and 3 bases from J, the junction contained 3 bases not matched to a gene. The CDR3 is 15 residues long. Germline V gene lookup returns CDR1 SGDLS and CDR2 YYNGEE. CDR3 DNA sequence: TGTGCCAGCAGCGTAGTCCCGGGAGGCTACAATGAGCAGTTCTTC. This gives the protein CASSVVPGGYNEQFF.

V is TRBV6-1 and J is TRBJ2-6; D may be TRBD2 (5 bases). Trimming removed 4 bases from V and 1 base from J, with 17 bases in between. Germline assignment: CDR1 MNHNS and CDR2 SASEGT. This CDR3 region has 18 residues. The CDR3, as DNA: TGTGCCAGCAGTGCCCCCCTGGGAGCGATATCTGGGGCCAACGTCCTGACTTTC. This sequence encodes CASSAPLGAISGANVLTF.

This chain connects TRBV3-1 (or the pseudogene TRBV3-2) to TRBJ2-7, with D tentatively TRBD2 (6 bases). The CDR3 contains 15 residues. Germline lookup yields CDR1 LGHDT and CDR2 YNNKEL (reference sequence). The V end lost 1 base, the J end lost 2 bases, and 12 bases lay between the germline ends. CDR3 region: CASSQGPGDAYEQYF. CDR3 nucleotides: TGTGCCAGCAGCCAAGGCCCGGGGGATGCCTACGAGCAGTACTTC.

The chain uses TRBV13 and TRBJ1-2, with 8 positions matching TRBD1. Germline values: CDR1 PRHDT, CDR2 FYEKMQ (reference sequence). This CDR3 has 13 residues. The V gene end was trimmed by 5 bases and the J gene end by 4 bases; junction bases not matched to a gene: 3. The CDR3 DNA is TGTGCCAGCAGCGAAACAGGGGGCTATGGCTACACCTTC. The encoded protein is CASSETGGYGYTF.

The chain is built from TRBV5-6 and TRBJ2-7, with 11 bases lining up with TRBD2. With V trimmed by 5 bases and J by 2 bases, 6 bases remained unmatched. The CDR3 runs 15 residues. From germline, CDR1 is SGHDT and CDR2 YYEEEE. The CDR3 DNA reads as TGTGCCAGCAGTTCTAGCGGGAGGTTTCCCTACGAGCAGTACTTC. Protein sequence: CASSSSGRFPYEQYF.

J is TRBJ1-2 and V is TRBV28, with a weak D call TRBD1 (6 bases). With 3 bases removed from V and 6 bases from J, the gap between germline ends came to 14 bases. This CDR3 contains 14 residues. The germline gives CDR1 MDHEN, CDR2 SYDVKM. This CDR3 is CASSLGARTHGYTF. The CDR3 bases are TGTGCCAGCAGTTTGGGGGCCCGAACCCATGGCTACACCTTC.

The chain links TRBV7-6 to TRBJ2-1; 7 bases map to TRBD1. J lost 9 bases, V lost 1 base, and 9 bases had no gene match. The CDR3 covers 15 residues. Germline values: CDR1 SGHVS, CDR2 FNYEAQ. The CDR3 DNA reads as TGTGCCAGCAGCTTAGACAGGGGCGGTTGGGGTGAGCAGTTCTTC. Translated: CASSLDRGGWGEQFF.

The rearrangement uses TRBV18 and TRBJ1-6; the match to TRBD1 covers 8 bases. This CDR3 contains 16 residues. Trimming took 3 bases from V and 5 from J; bases not matched to a gene: 6. The germline CDR1 and CDR2 sequences are KGHSH and LQKENI. The CDR3 region is CASSPDRAGDNSPLHF. The CDR3 DNA sequence: TGTGCCAGCTCACCGGACAGGGCTGGGGATAATTCACCCCTCCACTTT.

The chain recombines TRBV12-5 with TRBJ2-2; 7 bases fit TRBD1. Germline loops: CDR1 LGHNT, CDR2 FRNRAP. J lost 4 bases, V lost 6 bases, and 11 bases had no gene match. The CDR3 covers 16 residues. CDR3: CASGPGTASITGELFF. For the CDR3, the DNA is TGTGCTAGTGGACCAGGGACAGCTAGCATCACCGGGGAGCTGTTTTTT.

This clone is a singleton in its sample. The chain employs TRBV30 and TRBJ2-2, with 7 bases aligning to TRBD1. V shed 3 bases, J shed 8 bases, and the junction held 6 bases outside the gene matches. This CDR3 region has 13 residues. Per germline, CDR1 GTSNPN and CDR2 SVGIG (reference sequence). The CDR3 loop is CAWSKTGAGELFF. As DNA, the CDR3 is TGTGCCTGGAGCAAAACAGGGGCAGGGGAGCTGTTTTTT.

This chain joins TRBV28 and TRBJ1-1; 10 nucleotides line up with TRBD1. Germline V gene lookup returns CDR1 MDHEN and CDR2 SYDVKM. The CDR3 runs to 15 residues. The V gene end was trimmed by 3 bases and the J gene end by 8 bases; junction bases not matched to a gene: 9. This chain's CDR3 is CASSLGSTGGMEAFF. The CDR3 nucleotides read TGTGCCAGCAGTTTGGGGTCGACAGGGGGCATGGAAGCTTTCTTT. The full variable domain, rest sourced from reference TRBV28 and TRBJ1-1, is DVKVTQSSRYLVKRTGEKVFLECVQDMDHENMFWYRQDPGLGLRLIYFSYDVKMKEKGDIPEGYSVSREKKERFSLILESASTNQTSMYLCASSLGSTGGMEAFFGQGTRLTVV.

CDR3 residues: CASSQTTGNTEAFF. The CDR3 DNA sequence: TGTGCCAGCAGCCAAACCACAGGGAACACTGAAGCTTTCTTT. The V and J genes are TRBV7-2 and TRBJ1-1; D perhaps matches TRBD1 (5 bases). V was pared by 5 bases and J by 1 base, with 11 bases between. CDR1 is SGHTA and CDR2 is FQGNSA in the germline V gene. The CDR3 contains 14 residues.

This clone was detected only once. The chain combines TRBV24-1 with TRBJ2-1; 7 bases are a match to TRBD1. The CDR3 runs 14 residues. Germline CDR1 and CDR2: KGHDR and SFDVKD. The trim removed 4 bases at V and 2 bases at J, leaving 1 base unmatched. The CDR3 DNA follows: TGTGCCACCAGTGACGGACAGGCCTACAATGAGCAGTTCTTC. Amino acids: CATSDGQAYNEQFF.

The J gene is TRBJ1-2, the V gene TRBV3-1 (or the pseudogene TRBV3-2); TRBD1 matches 9 bases. V lost 1 base to trimming and J lost 7 bases; unmatched junction nucleotides: 4. The CDR3 covers 14 residues. CDR1 LGHDT and CDR2 YNNKEL come from the germline V gene (reference sequence). For the CDR3, the DNA is TGTGCCAGCAGCCAAGGGGACAGGGAGGGTGGCTACACCTTC. Protein sequence: CASSQGDREGGYTF.

This chain joins TRBV2 and TRBJ1-5; the D gene is possibly TRBD1 (5 bases). The CDR3 totals 13 residues. Between the trimmed V and J ends, which lost 6 bases and 8 bases, there was a span of 14 bases. CDR1 and CDR2 (germline): SNHLY, FYNNEI. CDR3 region: CASRDDRVEPQHF. CDR3 nucleotides: TGTGCCAGCAGGGACGACAGAGTGGAGCCCCAGCATTTT.

This clone has just one count. The chain combines TRBV6-4 with TRBJ2-7; 7 nucleotides align to TRBD2. The CDR3 covers 14 residues. Trimming at V came to 6 bases and at J to 3 bases, leaving 8 bases not matched to a gene. CDR1 MRHNA and CDR2 SNTAGT come from the germline V gene. Here the CDR3 reads CASRNWGGYYEQYF. For the CDR3, the DNA is TGTGCCAGCAGGAATTGGGGGGGATACTACGAGCAGTACTTC.

In DNA, the CDR3 is TGTGCCAGCAGTCGACAGGAAGATAATGAAAAACTGTTTTTT. It encodes CASSRQEDNEKLFF. The rearrangement links TRBV9 to TRBJ1-4; possible D gene TRBD1, 6 bases. Between the trimmed V and J ends, which lost 5 bases and 4 bases, there was a span of 12 bases. The germline CDR1 and CDR2 sequences are SGDLS and YYNGEE. This CDR3 has 14 amino acids.

The CDR3 is CASSGQNNSPLHF. CDR3 DNA sequence: TGTGCCAGCAGCGGACAGAATAATTCACCCCTCCACTTT. V usage is TRBV7-9 and J usage is TRBJ1-6; the D gene is possibly TRBD1 (6 bases). CDR1 is SEHNR and CDR2 is FQNEAQ in the germline V gene (reference sequence). The CDR3 length is 13 residues. V shed 5 bases and J shed 5 bases, with 7 bases lying between them.

The chain uses TRBV3-1 (or the pseudogene TRBV3-2) and TRBJ1-1; no reliable D call. Germline CDR1 is LGHDT and CDR2 is YNNKEL (reference sequence). The ends were cut back, 1 base at V and 6 bases at J, with 9 bases in the middle. CDR3 length: 13 residues. Written as DNA, the CDR3 is TGTGCCAGCAGCCAAGGAAGTCGGGCTGAAGCTTTCTTT. It codes for CASSQGSRAEAFF.

This clone was seen only once. V is TRBV7-9 and J is TRBJ1-4; D not resolved. The CDR3 loop spans 14 amino acids. From germline, CDR1 is SEHNR and CDR2 FQNEAQ (reference sequence). V lost 3 bases to trimming and J lost 4 bases, with 9 bases between them. The DNA of the CDR3 is TGTGCCAGCAGCTTGGGCAGAATTAATGAAAAACTGTTTTTT. This codes for CASSLGRINEKLFF.

The chain uses TRBV18 and TRBJ2-1; no reliable D call. With 4 bases removed from V and 4 bases from J, the gap between germline ends came to 8 bases. CDR1 KGHSH and CDR2 LQKENI come from the germline V gene. The CDR3 extends over 13 amino acids. DNA for the CDR3: TGTGCCAGCTCACGAAACGGTTACAATGAGCAGTTCTTC. Translating it yields CASSRNGYNEQFF.

This sequence joins TRBV5-1 and TRBJ1-1, with D hard to call. Between the trimmed V and J ends, which lost 4 bases and 1 base, there was a span of 11 bases. The CDR3 runs to 14 residues. Germline V gives CDR1 SGHRS, CDR2 YFSETQ. CDR3 coding DNA: TGCGCCAGCAGCCCCGAGCGCCAGAACACTGAAGCTTTCTTT. This gives the protein CASSPERQNTEAFF.